Shown below are 20 T cell receptor beta chains from a single sample sequenced in a study of cytomegalovirus exposure and HLA in healthy donors. 13 Jbeta primers and 60 Vbeta primers were used for the PCR. This table comes from immunoSEQ multiplex PCR, and its TCRdb copy is limited to in-frame clones, with some not included. The table shows about 200,000 clones, with around four fifths occurring only once. The sequencing input was PBMCs. The receptor source for this set is a woman between 40 and 50 years old in good health and CMV-seronegative.

The sample holds one count of this clone. This chain's CDR3 is CASSIPTDSYEQYF. The CDR3 DNA reads as TGCGCCAGCAGCATACCGACAGATTCCTACGAGCAGTACTTC. This chain connects TRBV5-1 to TRBJ2-5; TRBD1 is a possible D gene (5 bases). The DNA end is more similar to TRBJ2-7, so the J call may be wrong. Germline CDR1 and CDR2: SGHRS and YFSETQ. The CDR3 runs to 14 residues.

This clone was counted a few times. V and J are TRBV10-2 and TRBJ1-2; no definite D call. Germline CDR1 and CDR2: WSHSY and SAAADI. The CDR3 is 14 residues long. The V and J ends lost 6 bases and 2 bases respectively, with 13 bases between them. DNA for the CDR3: TGCGCCAGCAGGAGAGAGGCAGCCAACTATGGCTACACCTTC. Amino acid sequence: CASRREAANYGYTF.

The CDR3 coding sequence is TGTGCCAGCGTAGGGGTCTACAATGAGCAGTTCTTC. As protein: CASVGVYNEQFF. This rearrangement joins TRBV2 to TRBJ2-1, with D possibly matching TRBD1 (5 bases). CDR1 and CDR2 from the germline V gene are SNHLY and FYNNEI. V lost 8 bases and J lost 3, with 8 bases in between. The CDR3 runs 12 residues.

The CDR3 spells CASSLFSGYEQYF. In nucleotides, the CDR3 is TGTGCCAGTAGTCTATTCTCGGGGTACGAGCAGTACTTC. V and J are TRBV19 and TRBJ2-7, with D perhaps TRBD2 (5 bases). From germline, CDR1 is LNHDA and CDR2 SQIVND (reference sequence). The length of the CDR3 is 13 residues. The V gene lost 5 bases and the J gene lost 4 bases, with 12 bases spanning the gap.

V is TRBV10-3 and J is TRBJ2-4; 7 bases match TRBD1. Germline CDR1 and CDR2: ENHRY and SYGVKD. V lost 6 bases, J lost 3 bases, and 5 bases stayed unmatched. The CDR3 is 14 amino acids. In nucleotides, the CDR3 is TGTGCCATCAGCCCTTCAGGGGGCAAAAACATTCAGTACTTC. This gives the protein CAISPSGGKNIQYF.

This clone was seen just once. The chain carries TRBV19 and TRBJ1-2, with TRBD1 matching 8 bases. Losses at the gene ends were 0 bases for V and 3 bases for J; bases not matched to a gene: 6. The CDR3 contains 16 residues. From germline, CDR1 is LNHDA and CDR2 SQIVND (reference sequence). The CDR3 DNA reads TGTGCCAGTAGTATAGACCGACAGGGGCTGGACTATGGCTACACCTTC. This gives the protein CASSIDRQGLDYGYTF.

V gene TRBV30 combines with J gene TRBJ2-2; D perhaps matches TRBD2 (5 bases). Trimming left V 0 bases short and J 7 bases short, with 18 bases between. Germline CDR1 GTSNPN, CDR2 SVGIG (reference sequence). This CDR3 region has 16 residues. CDR3 bases: TGTGCCTGGAGTGTACTTGGCGGAGCGGTTGGCGGGGAGCTGTTTTTT. Protein: CAWSVLGGAVGGELFF.

This chain uses TRBV25-1 with TRBJ2-1, with 7 nucleotides matching TRBD2. Germline loops: CDR1 MGHDK, CDR2 SYGVNS. Trimming removed 1 base from V and 7 bases from J; junction bases left unmatched: 1. CDR3 length: 13 residues. CDR3 region: CASSELGGNEQFF. The CDR3 DNA follows: TGTGCCAGCAGTGAATTGGGAGGGAATGAGCAGTTCTTC.

The gene calls are TRBV7-3 and TRBJ2-7; 7 nucleotides match TRBD2. Germline V gives CDR1 SGHTA, CDR2 FQGTGA. J gave up 5 bases and V 2 bases, and 9 bases lay outside the gene matches. There are 15 residues in the CDR3. The CDR3 spells CASSLGKGGADEQYF. CDR3 DNA: TGTGCCAGCAGCTTAGGAAAGGGAGGGGCAGACGAGCAGTACTTC.

The rearrangement uses TRBV5-1 and TRBJ2-2, with 7 bases fitting TRBD2. The V gene end was trimmed by 7 bases and the J gene end by 1 base; junction bases not matched to a gene: 7. Per the germline V gene, CDR1 is SGHRS and CDR2 is YFSETQ. The CDR3 has 15 residues. This chain's CDR3 is CASYLAERNTGELFF. The CDR3 bases are TGCGCCAGCTATCTAGCGGAGAGGAACACCGGGGAGCTGTTTTTT.

V and J are TRBV5-1 and TRBJ2-1; D is perhaps TRBD1 (7 bases). The germline V gene encodes CDR1 SGHRS and CDR2 YFSETQ. The V and J ends lost 2 bases and 8 bases respectively, with 14 bases between them. This CDR3 is 14 amino acids long. The CDR3 bases are TGCGCCAGCAGCTTCAGGGGGGCGCAGGATGAGCAGTTCTTC. This sequence encodes CASSFRGAQDEQFF.

The V gene is TRBV19, the J gene TRBJ2-1; 8 bases agree with TRBD2. Germline V gene lookup returns CDR1 LNHDA and CDR2 SQIVND (reference sequence). After removal of 1 base from V and 13 bases from J, the junction contained 6 bases not matched to a gene. CDR3 length: 13 residues. The CDR3 sequence is CASSIASGGPQFF. For the CDR3, the DNA is TGTGCCAGTAGTATAGCGTCGGGAGGGCCCCAGTTCTTC.

This chain joins TRBV15 and TRBJ2-3, with 9 bases aligning to TRBD2. The CDR3 loop spans 16 amino acids. J was trimmed by 0 bases and V by 3 bases; bases with no gene match: 4. Per germline, CDR1 LNHNV and CDR2 YYDKDF (reference sequence). CDR3 nucleotide sequence: TGTGCCACCAGCAGTCGCACTAGCGGGAGCACAGATACGCAGTATTTT. Translated, it gives CATSSRTSGSTDTQYF.

This clone was recorded a few times. This chain joins TRBV30 and TRBJ1-1; a possible D gene is TRBD1 (5 bases). The CDR3 is 13 residues long. Between the trimmed V and J ends, which lost 3 bases and 7 bases, there was a span of 15 bases. CDR1 GTSNPN and CDR2 SVGIG come from the germline V gene (reference sequence). Written as DNA, the CDR3 is TGTGCCTGGAGGGGACTAGTTCCGCTTGAAGCTTTCTTT. Translation: CAWRGLVPLEAFF.

The chain employs TRBV5-1 and TRBJ2-1; a possible D gene is TRBD1 (5 bases). Germline loops: CDR1 SGHRS, CDR2 YFSETQ. The CDR3 spans 15 residues. The V end lost 0 bases, the J end lost 4 bases, and 11 bases lay between the germline ends. CDR3 bases: TGCGCCAGCAGCTTGGGTACCAGGGCATACAATGAGCAGTTCTTC. Its translation: CASSLGTRAYNEQFF.

The chain is built from TRBV6-6 and TRBJ2-5; maybe TRBD2 (6 bases). V lost 0 bases to trimming and J lost 5 bases, with 13 bases between them. CDR3 length: 15 residues. Germline V CDR1 and CDR2: MNHNY, SVGAGI (reference sequence). The CDR3 protein is CASSYSPGVDETQYF. DNA for the CDR3: TGTGCCAGCAGTTACTCACCGGGGGTTGATGAGACCCAGTACTTC.

The V and J genes are TRBV4-1 and TRBJ2-5; TRBD1 aligns across 7 bases. Germline V gives CDR1 MGHRA, CDR2 YSYEKL. The CDR3 is 18 amino acids. V lost 2 bases, J lost 4 bases, and 16 bases stayed unmatched. CDR3 protein: CASSQLGLTTGSGETQYF. The DNA of the CDR3 is TGCGCCAGCAGCCAACTTGGGCTCACGACAGGGTCTGGAGAGACCCAGTACTTC.

This sequence joins TRBV28 and TRBJ2-7, with 8 bases identical to TRBD1. CDR1 is MDHEN and CDR2 is SYDVKM in the germline V gene. The CDR3 has 14 residues. The V gene end was trimmed by 7 bases and the J gene end by 6 bases; junction bases not matched to a gene: 11. CDR3 in DNA: TGTGCCAGCACCCTGACAGGGGTGGCCTTCGAGCAGTACTTC. This sequence encodes CASTLTGVAFEQYF.

The CDR3 DNA follows: TGTGCCAGCTCACCAGGTCCCAAGGGGAGGGAGACCCAGTACTTC. Its protein product is CASSPGPKGRETQYF. This sequence joins TRBV18 and TRBJ2-5; a possible D gene is TRBD2 (6 bases). Germline V lookup: CDR1 KGHSH, CDR2 LQKENI. Trimming took off 2 bases at V and 5 bases at J, with 15 bases between the two ends. The CDR3 runs 15 residues. Drawing the rest from reference TRBV18 and TRBJ2-5, the complete variable domain is NAGVMQNPRHLVRRRGQEARLRCSPMKGHSHVYWYRQLPEEGLKFMVYLQKENIIDESGMPKERFSAEFPKEGPSILRIQQVVRGDSAAYFCASSPGPKGRETQYFGPGTRLLVL.

This clone occurred once. The V gene is TRBV7-9, the J gene TRBJ1-2; D is uncertain. CDR1 SEHNR and CDR2 FQNEAQ come from the germline V gene (reference sequence). Trimming pared 3 bases from V and 5 bases from J, leaving 10 bases between. The CDR3 totals 13 residues. The CDR3 region is CASSFPSFYGYTF. CDR3 sequence (DNA): TGTGCCAGCAGCTTCCCTAGTTTTTATGGCTACACCTTC.